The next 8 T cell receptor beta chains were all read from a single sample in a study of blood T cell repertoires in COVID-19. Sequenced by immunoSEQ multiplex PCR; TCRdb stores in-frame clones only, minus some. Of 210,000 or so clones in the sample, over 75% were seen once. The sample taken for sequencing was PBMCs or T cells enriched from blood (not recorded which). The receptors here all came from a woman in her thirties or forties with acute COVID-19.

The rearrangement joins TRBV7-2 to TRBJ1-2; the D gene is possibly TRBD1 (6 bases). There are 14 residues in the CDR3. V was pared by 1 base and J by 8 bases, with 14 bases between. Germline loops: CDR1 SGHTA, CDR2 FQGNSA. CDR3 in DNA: TGTGCCAGCAGCTTAGGGGGGCTCAGCAACGGCTACACCTTC. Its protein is CASSLGGLSNGYTF.

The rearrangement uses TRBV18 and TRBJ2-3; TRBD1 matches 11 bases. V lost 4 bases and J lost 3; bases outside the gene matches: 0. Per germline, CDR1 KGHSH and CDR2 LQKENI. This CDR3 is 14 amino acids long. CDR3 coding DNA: TGTGCCAGCTCACGGGACAGGGGGACAGATACGCAGTATTTT. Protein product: CASSRDRGTDTQYF.

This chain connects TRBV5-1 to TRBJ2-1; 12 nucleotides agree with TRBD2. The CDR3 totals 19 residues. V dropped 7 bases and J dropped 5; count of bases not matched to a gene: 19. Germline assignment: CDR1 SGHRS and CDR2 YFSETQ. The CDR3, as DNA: TGCGCCAGCTTCAAGGGGGGACTAGCGGGCCCCCGACTCCACAATGAGCAGTTCTTC. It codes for CASFKGGLAGPRLHNEQFF. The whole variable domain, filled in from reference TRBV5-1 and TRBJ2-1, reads KAGVTQTPRYLIKTRGQQVTLSCSPISGHRSVSWYQQTPGQGLQFLFEYFSETQRNKGNFPGRFSGRQFSNSRSEMNVSTLELGDSALYLCASFKGGLAGPRLHNEQFFGPGTRLTVL.

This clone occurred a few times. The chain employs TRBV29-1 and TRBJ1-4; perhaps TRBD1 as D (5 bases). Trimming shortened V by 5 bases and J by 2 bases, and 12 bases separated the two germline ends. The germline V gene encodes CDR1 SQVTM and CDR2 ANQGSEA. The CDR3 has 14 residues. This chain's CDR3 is CSVLPGDTNEKLFF. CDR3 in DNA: TGCAGCGTTCTCCCGGGGGATACTAATGAAAAACTGTTTTTT.

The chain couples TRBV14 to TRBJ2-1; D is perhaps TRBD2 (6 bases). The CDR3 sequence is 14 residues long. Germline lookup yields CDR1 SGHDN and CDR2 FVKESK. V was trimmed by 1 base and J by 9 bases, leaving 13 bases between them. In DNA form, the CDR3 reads TGTGCCAGCAGCCAAGGACTAGGCCGGGTTGAGCAGTTCTTC. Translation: CASSQGLGRVEQFF.

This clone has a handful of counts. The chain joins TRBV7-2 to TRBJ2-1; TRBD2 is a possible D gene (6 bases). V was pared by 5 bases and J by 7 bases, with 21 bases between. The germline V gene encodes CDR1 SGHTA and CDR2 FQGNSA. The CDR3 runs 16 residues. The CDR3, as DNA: TGTGCCAGCAGCCTACAGGCGGGGAGAGGTTGGAATGAGCAGTTCTTC. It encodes CASSLQAGRGWNEQFF.

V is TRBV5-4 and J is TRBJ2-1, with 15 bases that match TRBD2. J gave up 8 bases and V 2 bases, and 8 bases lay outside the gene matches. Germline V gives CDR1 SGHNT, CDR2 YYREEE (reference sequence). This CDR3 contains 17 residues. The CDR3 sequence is CASSFPGLAGGKDEQFF. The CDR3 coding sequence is TGTGCCAGCAGCTTCCCGGGACTAGCGGGAGGAAAAGATGAGCAGTTCTTC.

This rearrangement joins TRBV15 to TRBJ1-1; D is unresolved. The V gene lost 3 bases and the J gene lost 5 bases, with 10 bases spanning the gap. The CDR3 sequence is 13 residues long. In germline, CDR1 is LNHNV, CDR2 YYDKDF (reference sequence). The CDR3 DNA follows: TGTGCCACCAGCAGGACAACGGGGACTGAAGCTTTCTTT. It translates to CATSRTTGTEAFF.